Listed below are T cell receptor beta chains from one sample, sequenced in a study of cytomegalovirus exposure and HLA in healthy donors. TCRdb keeps only in-frame clones here, not all; method: immunoSEQ multiplex PCR. Of roughly 97,000 clones detected, over 60% appear once; the ten largest clones hold about 5.3%. The sample was PBMCs. These TCRs come from a man aged 55 to 70 in good health and CMV-seropositive. The CDR3 runs from the conserved cysteine through the conserved F or W. Fields, in order: clone size, V gene, D gene, J gene, CDR3 protein, CDR3 DNA. D genes are given only for firm matches. Clone size is shown for a subset of rows, as once, few, many or a class of expanded clone.

NA	TRBV11-2	NA	TRBJ1-5	CASSLAGGSNQPQHF	TGTGCCAGCAGCTTGGCCGGGGGTAGCAATCAGCCCCAGCATTTT
few	TRBV1	NA	TRBJ2-3	CTSSQAGQGGGTDTQYF	TGCACCAGCAGCCAGGCCGGACAGGGGGGGGGCACAGATACGCAGTATTTT
NA	TRBV10-3	NA	TRBJ2-3	CAIQITDTQYF	TGTGCCATCCAGATCACAGATACGCAGTATTTT
NA	TRBV5-1	NA	TRBJ2-3	CASSSPTDTQYF	TGCGCCAGCAGCTCCCCAACAGATACGCAGTATTTT
NA	TRBV7-8	NA	TRBJ1-6	CASSLRGSNSPLHF	TGTGCCAGCAGCTTAAGGGGTTCTAATTCACCCCTCCACTTT
NA	TRBV5-4	NA	TRBJ1-2	CASSLESGRQYGYTF	TGTGCCAGCAGCTTGGAGTCAGGGAGGCAATATGGCTACACCTTC
few	TRBV10-1	NA	TRBJ1-1	CASSEGSSAFF	TGCGCCAGCAGTGAGGGATCTAGTGCTTTCTTT
NA	TRBV5-1	NA	TRBJ2-5	CASSRMFGQETQYF	TGCGCCAGCAGCCGTATGTTCGGCCAAGAGACCCAGTACTTC
few	TRBV4-1	NA	TRBJ1-2	CASSLQAELYGYTF	TGCGCCAGCAGCCTGCAAGCGGAGCTCTATGGCTACACCTTC
NA	TRBV18	TRBD2	TRBJ2-5	CASSPSGGGSRETQYF	TGTGCCAGCTCACCGTCGGGCGGGGGAAGCCGTGAGACCCAGTACTTC
NA	TRBV10-3	NA	TRBJ2-7	CAISENSSEQYF	TGTGCCATCAGTGAAAATTCTTCGGAGCAGTACTTC
NA	TRBV7-8	NA	TRBJ1-1	CASSLSGVNTEAFF	TGTGCCAGCAGCTTATCAGGGGTCAACACTGAAGCTTTCTTT
NA	TRBV28	NA	TRBJ2-7	CASSLGLLPYEQYF	TGTGCCAGCAGTTTAGGACTCCTCCCCTACGAGCAGTACTTC
NA	TRBV6-5	TRBD1	TRBJ1-6	CASSLDRGLRSPLHF	TGTGCCAGCAGTCTCGACAGGGGGCTACGGTCACCCCTCCACTTT
NA	TRBV5-1	NA	TRBJ2-2	CASSPTTGNTGELFF	TGCGCCAGCAGCCCAACCACAGGGAACACCGGGGAGCTGTTTTTT
NA	TRBV11-2	NA	TRBJ2-7	CASSSGWYEQYF	TGTGCCAGCAGCTCAGGATGGTACGAGCAGTACTTC
NA	TRBV29-1	NA	TRBJ1-2	CSVNLGGNYGYTF	TGCAGCGTGAACCTCGGGGGAAACTATGGCTACACCTTC
few	TRBV11-1	TRBD2	TRBJ2-1	CASSSGLAGGKWNEQFF	TGTGCCAGCAGCTCGGGACTAGCGGGGGGGAAGTGGAATGAGCAGTTCTTC
NA	TRBV18	NA	TRBJ2-7	CASSPGGRDYEQYF	TGTGCCAGCTCACCTGGGGGCAGAGACTACGAGCAGTACTTC
NA	TRBV20-1	NA	TRBJ1-1	CSAKTVEAFF	TGCAGCGCCAAGACAGTTGAAGCTTTCTTT
NA	TRBV15	NA	TRBJ1-2	CATSRVGQGYGYTF	TGTGCCACCAGCAGAGTAGGCCAGGGCTATGGCTACACCTTC
NA	TRBV19	NA	TRBJ1-4	CASSPVRASNEKLFF	TGTGCCAGTAGTCCTGTCAGGGCGTCTAATGAAAAACTGTTTTTT
NA	TRBV28	TRBD1	TRBJ2-5	CASYPHRGLRETQYF	TGTGCCAGCTACCCTCACAGGGGCCTGAGGGAGACCCAGTACTTC
NA	TRBV6-6	TRBD1	TRBJ2-7	CASSYSGTGSHEQYF	TGTGCCAGCAGTTACTCCGGGACAGGGTCCCACGAGCAGTACTTC
once	TRBV7-2	TRBD1	TRBJ1-2	CASSLTGGTDDGYTF	TGTGCCAGCAGCTTAACCGGCGGGACAGACGATGGCTACACCTTC
few	TRBV5-1	TRBD1	TRBJ1-6	CASSRTGGENSPLHF	TGCGCCAGCAGCAGAACAGGGGGCGAAAATTCACCCCTCCACTTT
NA	TRBV11-1	TRBD1	TRBJ2-7	CASSLVGTGVSYEQYF	TGTGCCAGCAGCTTAGTGGGGACAGGGGTCTCCTACGAGCAGTACTTC
NA	TRBV7-8	TRBD2	TRBJ2-3	CASSSGTSGTDTQYF	TGTGCCAGCAGCTCTGGGACTAGCGGAACAGATACGCAGTATTTT
NA	TRBV5-4	NA	TRBJ1-1	CASSQDGQLLMNTEAFF	TGTGCCAGCAGCCAAGACGGACAGCTTCTCATGAACACTGAAGCTTTCTTT